The entry below describes one T cell receptor (beta chain). Its specificity is not known. The method was immunoSEQ multiplex PCR; TCRdb's version includes in-frame clones alone and lacks a portion of them. The profile shows more than 65,000 clones, around 88% of them singletons. The entry originates in a study of OX40 agonist ivuxolimab in advanced cancers. Study summary: People who had prior anti-PD-1, anti-PD-L1 or anti-CTLA-4 therapy could take part, and about 40% had some. Study-level points and caveats: Among expanded peripheral T cells, antigen specificity went undetermined.

Germline CDR1 MDHEN, CDR2 SYDVKM. V was cut by 1 base and J by 1 base, with 8 bases left in between. The CDR3 loop spans 15 amino acids. This chain joins TRBV28 and TRBJ1-5; possibly TRBD1 for D (5 bases). This clonotype was obtained from an adult with an advanced solid tumor such as melanoma, head and neck, liver or kidney cancer. The sequenced sample was CD4+ or CD8+ T cells sorted from blood, obtained in a trial of the OX40 agonist ivuxolimab. The CDR3 DNA reads as TGTGCCAGCAGTTTATATGGGGGAAGCAATCAGCCCCAGCATTTT. Translation: CASSLYGGSNQPQHF.